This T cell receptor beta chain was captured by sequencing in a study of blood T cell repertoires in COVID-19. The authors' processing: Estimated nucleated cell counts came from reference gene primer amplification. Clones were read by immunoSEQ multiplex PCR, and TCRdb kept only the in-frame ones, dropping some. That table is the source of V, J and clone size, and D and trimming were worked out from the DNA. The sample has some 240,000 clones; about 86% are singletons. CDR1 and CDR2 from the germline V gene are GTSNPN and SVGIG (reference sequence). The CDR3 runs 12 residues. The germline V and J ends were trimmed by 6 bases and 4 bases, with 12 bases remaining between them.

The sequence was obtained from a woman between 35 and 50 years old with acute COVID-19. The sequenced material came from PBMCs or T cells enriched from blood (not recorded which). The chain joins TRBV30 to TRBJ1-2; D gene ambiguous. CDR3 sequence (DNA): TGTGCCTGCACCCCCGGAGGCTATGGCTACACCTTC. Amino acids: CACTPGGYGYTF.